What follows are 29 T cell receptor beta chains derived from one specimen sequenced in a study of cytomegalovirus exposure and HLA in healthy donors. PCR employed 60 Vbeta and 13 Jbeta primers. Repertoires were generated with immunoSEQ multiplex PCR, while TCRdb's copy carries only in-frame clones and drops some. The data contain around 120,000 clones, around four fifths of them singletons. The source material was PBMCs. These receptors all stem from a man between 60 and 75 years old in good health and CMV-seropositive.

The chain combines TRBV9 with TRBJ2-1; 11 bases fit TRBD2. The CDR3 contains 15 residues. The V gene's germline CDR1 is SGDLS and CDR2 YYNGEE. The V gene end was trimmed by 3 bases and the J gene end by 3 bases; junction bases not matched to a gene: 2. The CDR3 sequence: CASSGGLADYNEQFF. CDR3 nucleotides: TGTGCCAGCAGCGGGGGACTAGCGGACTACAATGAGCAGTTCTTC.

The chain carries TRBV6-5 and TRBJ2-3; unclear D gene. The CDR3 has 13 amino acids. V dropped 6 bases and J dropped 5 bases, with 12 bases sitting between them. In germline, CDR1 is MNHEY, CDR2 SVGAGI. In DNA form, the CDR3 reads TGTGCCAGCAGGCCTAGTTCACTAGATACGCAGTATTTT. As protein: CASRPSSLDTQYF.

The rearrangement links TRBV14 to TRBJ2-3, with unresolved D. V was trimmed by 3 bases and J by 0 bases, leaving 16 bases between them. Germline V gives CDR1 SGHDN, CDR2 FVKESK. This CDR3 is built from 17 residues. CDR3 DNA: TGTGCCAGCAGCCACGCTGCCTTCTCCGGTAGCACAGATACGCAGTATTTT. Its protein product is CASSHAAFSGSTDTQYF.

V is TRBV4-1 and J is TRBJ2-1; 9 bases are a match to TRBD1. The germline gives CDR1 MGHRA, CDR2 YSYEKL. The CDR3 contains 16 residues. After removal of 2 bases from V and 5 bases from J, the junction contained 7 bases not matched to a gene. As DNA, the CDR3 is TGCGCCAGCAGCCAAACCGGGACAGGGAGGGACAATGAGCAGTTCTTC. The encoded protein is CASSQTGTGRDNEQFF.

With regard to this clone: Within the sample, other DNA sequences also encode this same CDR3. The chain joins TRBV7-9 to TRBJ1-1; D may be TRBD1 (6 bases). CDR1 and CDR2 (germline): SEHNR, FQNEAQ (reference sequence). The CDR3 has 13 residues. V was shortened by 3 bases and J by 5 bases, with 10 bases between the two germline ends. CDR3 sequence (DNA): TGTGCCAGCAGCTTGGGAGGGGGGACTGAAGCTTTCTTT. Protein sequence: CASSLGGGTEAFF.

The chain combines TRBV5-5 with TRBJ1-2; tentative D call: TRBD1 (5 bases). Per germline, CDR1 SGHKS and CDR2 YYEKEE (reference sequence). Trimming took 4 bases from V and 1 from J, leaving 11 bases between them. This CDR3 contains 14 residues. The CDR3 loop is CASSPETVNYGYTF. The CDR3 DNA follows: TGTGCCAGCAGCCCGGAGACAGTTAACTATGGCTACACCTTC.

The chain is built from TRBV5-1 and TRBJ2-2, with a weak D call TRBD2 (5 bases). This CDR3 spans 17 amino acids. Per germline, CDR1 SGHRS and CDR2 YFSETQ. Trimming removed 1 base at V and 0 bases at J, with 13 bases between. Here the CDR3 DNA reads TGCGCCAGCAGCTTGAGCGGAACTTCCTCGAACACCGGGGAGCTGTTTTTT. This codes for CASSLSGTSSNTGELFF. Filled out from reference TRBV5-1 and TRBJ2-2, the complete variable domain reads KAGVTQTPRYLIKTRGQQVTLSCSPISGHRSVSWYQQTPGQGLQFLFEYFSETQRNKGNFPGRFSGRQFSNSRSEMNVSTLELGDSALYLCASSLSGTSSNTGELFFGEGSRLTVL.

V usage is TRBV7-7 and J usage is TRBJ2-5, with D tentatively TRBD1 (5 bases). Germline V gene sequence: CDR1 SSHAT, CDR2 FNYEAQ (reference sequence). The ends were cut back, 4 bases at V and 2 bases at J, with 14 bases in the middle. This CDR3 spans 15 amino acids. The CDR3 is CASSYGHANQETQYF. The CDR3 nucleotides read TGTGCCAGCAGCTATGGACACGCAAATCAAGAGACCCAGTACTTC.

A note on this clone: Its ends do not fully match the called genes, so a read error is possible. V is TRBV6-6 and J is TRBJ1-3; the D gene is possibly TRBD1 (6 bases). The CDR3 is 16 amino acids. The germline V gene encodes CDR1 MNHNY and CDR2 SVGAGI (reference sequence). CDR3 sequence reads: CASSYPGTSSGNTIYF. In nucleotides, the CDR3 is TGTGCCAGTAGTTATCCCGGGACAAGCTCTGGAAACACCATATATTTT.

This chain joins TRBV19 and TRBJ2-2; the match to TRBD1 covers 8 bases. This CDR3 has 14 amino acids. The V segment lost 6 bases and the J segment 6 bases; nucleotides outside the gene matches: 6. CDR1 LNHDA and CDR2 SQIVND come from the germline V gene (reference sequence). CDR3 nucleotide sequence: TGTGCCAGTAGCAAGGACAGGGTAGCCGGGGAGCTGTTTTTT. Its translation: CASSKDRVAGELFF.

The chain has TRBV11-1 and TRBJ1-2, with 9 bases aligning to TRBD1. The CDR3 runs to 13 residues. Per the germline V gene, CDR1 is SGHAT and CDR2 is FQDESV (reference sequence). V shed 5 bases, J shed 6 bases, and the junction held 4 bases outside the gene matches. Written as DNA, the CDR3 is TGTGCCAGCAGCCGGACAGGGGCTGATGGCTACACCTTC. Its protein is CASSRTGADGYTF.

The chain couples TRBV7-3 to TRBJ2-7; D call uncertain. The CDR3 contains 15 residues. The V end was cut by 0 bases, the J end by 0 bases, with 9 bases between. Germline V gives CDR1 SGHTA, CDR2 FQGTGA. In nucleotides, the CDR3 is TGTGCCAGCAGCTTAACTCCCGGAGCCTCCTACGAGCAGTACTTC. Its protein product is CASSLTPGASYEQYF.

This clone appeared a few times. V is TRBV5-1 and J is TRBJ1-4; D possibly corresponds to TRBD1 (5 bases). The germline CDR1 and CDR2 sequences are SGHRS and YFSETQ. Between the trimmed V and J ends, which lost 4 bases and 13 bases, there was a span of 14 bases. The CDR3 consists of 12 residues. The CDR3 protein is CASSPGGIGLFF. In DNA, the CDR3 is TGCGCCAGCAGCCCGGGGGGGATCGGACTGTTTTTT.

Only a few counts were recorded for this clone. This rearrangement joins TRBV4-1 to TRBJ1-1, with a possible D match to TRBD1 (5 bases). The CDR3 has 15 amino acids. The germline V and J ends were trimmed by 3 bases and 0 bases, with 11 bases remaining between them. Germline CDR1 is MGHRA and CDR2 is YSYEKL. The CDR3 region is CASSHGRGMNTEAFF. The CDR3 DNA sequence: TGCGCCAGCAGCCATGGAAGGGGCATGAACACTGAAGCTTTCTTT.

The chain recombines TRBV5-6 with TRBJ1-1; D remains ambiguous. The germline V and J ends were trimmed by 0 bases and 7 bases, with 13 bases remaining between them. CDR3 size: 14 residues. In germline, CDR1 is SGHDT, CDR2 YYEEEE. CDR3 nucleotide sequence: TGTGCCAGCAGCTTGGCCGTATTCCGGGATGAAGCTTTCTTT. Translated: CASSLAVFRDEAFF. The full variable domain, completed using reference TRBV5-6 and TRBJ1-1, is DAGVTQSPTHLIKTRGQQVTLRCSPKSGHDTVSWYQQALGQGPQFIFQYYEEEERQRGNFPDRFSGHQFPNYSSELNVNALLLGDSALYLCASSLAVFRDEAFFGQGTRLTVV.

V usage is TRBV7-9 and J usage is TRBJ1-4, with no clear D. Between the trimmed V and J ends, which lost 3 bases and 0 bases, there was a span of 11 bases. Germline CDR1 and CDR2: SEHNR and FQNEAQ (reference sequence). The CDR3 is 16 amino acids. CDR3 region: CASSFPTGTTNEKLFF. CDR3 bases: TGTGCCAGCAGCTTTCCCACGGGAACAACTAATGAAAAACTGTTTTTT.

This clone was counted once. V usage is TRBV28 and J usage is TRBJ2-7, with D possibly matching TRBD2 (6 bases). The CDR3 is 16 residues long. Between the trimmed V and J ends, which lost 2 bases and 0 bases, there was a span of 14 bases. Germline assignment: CDR1 MDHEN and CDR2 SYDVKM. CDR3 sequence (DNA): TGTGCCAGCAGTTTAGGTGGAGGGTTAAGCTCCTACGAGCAGTACTTC. This encodes CASSLGGGLSSYEQYF. The variable domain in full, with the rest retrieved from reference TRBV28 and TRBJ2-7, is DVKVTQSSRYLVKRTGEKVFLECVQDMDHENMFWYRQDPGLGLRLIYFSYDVKMKEKGDIPEGYSVSREKKERFSLILESASTNQTSMYLCASSLGGGLSSYEQYFGPGTRLTVT.

The chain joins TRBV25-1 to TRBJ2-5; maybe TRBD2 (7 bases). Germline lookup yields CDR1 MGHDK and CDR2 SYGVNS. Trimming took off 4 bases at V and 8 bases at J, with 23 bases between the two ends. The CDR3 sequence is 16 residues long. CDR3 amino acids: CASSAARKAGADTQYF. In DNA form, the CDR3 reads TGTGCCAGCAGTGCCGCCAGAAAGGCGGGGGCGGATACCCAGTACTTC.

The rearrangement links TRBV7-7 to TRBJ2-5, with TRBD1 identical over 7 bases. The V gene end was trimmed by 7 bases and the J gene end by 0 bases; junction bases not matched to a gene: 8. Per the germline V gene, CDR1 is SSHAT and CDR2 is FNYEAQ (reference sequence). CDR3 size: 15 residues. As DNA, the CDR3 is TGTGCCAGCAACCGACAGGGTTGGCACCAAGAGACCCAGTACTTC. Translating it yields CASNRQGWHQETQYF. Full variable domain (remainder filled in from reference TRBV7-7 and TRBJ2-5): GAGVSQSPRYKVTKRGQDVTLRCDPISSHATLYWYQQALGQGPEFLTYFNYEAQPDKSGLPSDRFSAERPEGSISTLTIQRTEQRDSAMYRCASNRQGWHQETQYFGPGTRLLVL.

This clone was seen more than once but under ten times. The V gene is TRBV27, the J gene TRBJ2-5; 11 nucleotides align to TRBD2. There are 18 residues in the CDR3. CDR1 is MNHEY, CDR2 SMNVEV, per germline (reference sequence). V dropped 2 bases and J dropped 5; count of bases not matched to a gene: 13. The chain's CDR3 is CASSLKGHTSGRLETQYF. The CDR3, as DNA: TGTGCCAGCAGTTTAAAGGGGCACACTAGCGGGAGACTGGAGACCCAGTACTTC.

The chain couples TRBV5-4 to TRBJ2-7; 7 bases align to TRBD1. The CDR3 is 12 residues long. Germline lookup yields CDR1 SGHNT and CDR2 YYREEE (reference sequence). Trimming cost V 5 bases and J 6 bases; bases outside gene matches: 5. CDR3 in amino acids: CASSRQGSEQYF. The CDR3 region has the DNA TGTGCCAGCAGTAGACAGGGATCCGAGCAGTACTTC.

V and J are TRBV5-1 and TRBJ1-1; TRBD1 might be the D (6 bases). CDR3 size: 16 residues. Germline V gene sequence: CDR1 SGHRS, CDR2 YFSETQ. V was shortened by 4 bases and J by 3 bases, with 19 bases between the two germline ends. CDR3 sequence reads: CASSPQGYIMDTEAFF. The DNA of the CDR3 is TGCGCCAGCAGCCCCCAGGGGTATATAATGGACACTGAAGCTTTCTTT.

The rearrangement joins TRBV6-5 to TRBJ1-2; the match to TRBD1 covers 7 bases. The ends lost 7 bases at V and 3 bases at J; junction bases unmatched: 8. The CDR3 loop spans 14 amino acids. Per germline, CDR1 MNHEY and CDR2 SVGAGI. CDR3 sequence: CASNDRVRDYGYTF. DNA of the CDR3: TGTGCCAGCAATGACAGGGTTAGGGACTATGGCTACACCTTC.

The chain couples TRBV5-6 to TRBJ1-4, with D perhaps TRBD1 (5 bases). This CDR3 is built from 16 residues. Germline CDR1 and CDR2: SGHDT and YYEEEE. The ends were cut back, 1 base at V and 3 bases at J, with 13 bases in the middle. CDR3 bases: TGTGCCAGCAGCTTGTGGCAGGGTCGGGCTAATGAAAAACTGTTTTTT. Encoded protein: CASSLWQGRANEKLFF.

This clone has just a few counts. V usage is TRBV19 and J usage is TRBJ1-1; 10 nucleotides match TRBD1. CDR1 and CDR2 (germline): LNHDA, SQIVND (reference sequence). CDR3 size: 16 residues. The V and J ends lost 6 bases and 3 bases, in that order; junction bases with no gene match: 10. The CDR3: CASSILPGTGDTEAFF. CDR3 DNA: TGTGCCAGTAGCATATTACCCGGGACAGGGGACACTGAAGCTTTCTTT.

This chain links TRBV2 with TRBJ2-7; 13 bases fit TRBD2. After removal of 6 bases from V and 2 bases from J, the junction contained 4 bases not matched to a gene. Germline V gene data show CDR1 as SNHLY and CDR2 as FYNNEI. The CDR3 totals 15 residues. The CDR3 bases are TGTGCCAGCAGACTAGCGGGGGGGAAGACCTACGAGCAGTACTTC. Its translation is CASRLAGGKTYEQYF.

The chain has TRBV6-6 and TRBJ2-1; D might be TRBD2 (5 bases). V was shortened by 5 bases and J by 10 bases, with 9 bases between the two germline ends. Germline V gene sequence: CDR1 MNHNY, CDR2 SVGAGI (reference sequence). This CDR3 spans 11 amino acids. The CDR3 DNA is TGTGCCAGCAGTGCAGGAGGCGAGCAGTTCTTC. Translating it yields CASSAGGEQFF.

This clone was seen more than once but under ten times. The chain recombines TRBV9 with TRBJ1-1; 7 nucleotides match TRBD1. The V gene's germline CDR1 is SGDLS and CDR2 YYNGEE. V gave up 10 bases and J gave up 1 base; unmatched junction bases: 10. The CDR3 consists of 14 residues. CDR3 loop: CAAARQGPNTEAFF. For the CDR3, the DNA is TGTGCCGCGGCCAGACAGGGTCCGAACACTGAAGCTTTCTTT. Full variable domain (outside the CDR3, taken from reference TRBV9 and TRBJ1-1): DSGVTQTPKHLITATGQRVTLRCSPRSGDLSVYWYQQSLDQGLQFLIQYYNGEERAKGNILERFSAQQFPDLHSELNLSSLELGDSALYFCAAARQGPNTEAFFGQGTRLTVV.

The V gene is TRBV25-1, the J gene TRBJ2-4; TRBD1 agrees at 7 bases. The CDR3 is made up of 15 amino acids. Trimming took 4 bases from V and 7 from J; bases not matched to a gene: 10. In germline, CDR1 is MGHDK, CDR2 SYGVNS. In DNA, the CDR3 is TGTGCCAGCAGTGTGTCAGACAGGGTGGCCAACATTCAGTACTTC. Amino acids: CASSVSDRVANIQYF. The complete variable domain, with remaining parts taken from reference TRBV25-1 and TRBJ2-4, reads EADIYQTPRYLVIGTGKKITLECSQTMGHDKMYWYQQDPGMELHLIHYSYGVNSTEKGDLSSESTVSRIRTEHFPLTLESARPSHTSQYLCASSVSDRVANIQYFGAGTRLSVL.